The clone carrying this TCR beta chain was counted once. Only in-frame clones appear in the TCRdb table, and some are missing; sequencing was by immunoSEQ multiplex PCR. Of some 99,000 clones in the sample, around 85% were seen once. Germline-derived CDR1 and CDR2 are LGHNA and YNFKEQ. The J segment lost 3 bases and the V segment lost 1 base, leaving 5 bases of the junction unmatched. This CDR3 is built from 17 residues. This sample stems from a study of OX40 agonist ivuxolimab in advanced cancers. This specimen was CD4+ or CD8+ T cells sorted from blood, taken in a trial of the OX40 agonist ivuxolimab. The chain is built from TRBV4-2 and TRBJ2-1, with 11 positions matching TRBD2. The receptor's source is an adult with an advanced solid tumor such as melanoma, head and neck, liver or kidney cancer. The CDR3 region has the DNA TGTGCCAGCAGCCAAGTGGCCGGGACTAGCGGCTACAATGAGCAGTTCTTC. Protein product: CASSQVAGTSGYNEQFF.